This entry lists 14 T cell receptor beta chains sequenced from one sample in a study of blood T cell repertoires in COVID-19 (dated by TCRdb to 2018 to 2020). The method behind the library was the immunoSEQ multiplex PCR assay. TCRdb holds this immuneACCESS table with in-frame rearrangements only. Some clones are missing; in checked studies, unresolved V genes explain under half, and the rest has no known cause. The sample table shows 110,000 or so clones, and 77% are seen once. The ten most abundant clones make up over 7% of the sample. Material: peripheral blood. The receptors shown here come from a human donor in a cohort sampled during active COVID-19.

The CDR3 nucleotides are TGTGCCAGCAGCCAAGATCGTTTGGAGAGCCTCGAGCAGTACTTC. Amino acid sequence: CASSQDRLESLEQYF. This chain links TRBV3-1 (or the pseudogene TRBV3-2) with TRBJ2-7; D remains unclear. Germline-derived CDR1 and CDR2 are LGHDT and YNNKEL (reference sequence). Trimming removed 0 bases at V and 6 bases at J, with 15 bases between. This CDR3 is built from 15 residues.

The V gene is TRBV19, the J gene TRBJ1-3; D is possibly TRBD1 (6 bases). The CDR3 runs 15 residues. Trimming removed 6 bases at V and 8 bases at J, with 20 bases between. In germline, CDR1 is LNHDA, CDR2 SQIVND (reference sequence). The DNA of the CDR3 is TGTGCCAGTAGGGGGACAAGGTCGACGAAGGACACCATATATTTT. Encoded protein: CASRGTRSTKDTIYF.

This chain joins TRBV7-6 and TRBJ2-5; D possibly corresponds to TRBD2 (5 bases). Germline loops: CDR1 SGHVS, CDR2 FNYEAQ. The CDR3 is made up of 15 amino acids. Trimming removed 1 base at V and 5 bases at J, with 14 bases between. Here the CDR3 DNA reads TGTGCCAGCAGCTTAGTGGGAAGCGGTACGGAGACCCAGTACTTC. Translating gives CASSLVGSGTETQYF.

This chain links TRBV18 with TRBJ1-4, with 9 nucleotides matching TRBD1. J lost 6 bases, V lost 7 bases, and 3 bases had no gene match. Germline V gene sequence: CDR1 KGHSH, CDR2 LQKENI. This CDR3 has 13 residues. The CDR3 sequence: CASLGQGDEKLFF. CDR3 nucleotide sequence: TGTGCCAGCTTGGGACAGGGAGATGAAAAACTGTTTTTT.

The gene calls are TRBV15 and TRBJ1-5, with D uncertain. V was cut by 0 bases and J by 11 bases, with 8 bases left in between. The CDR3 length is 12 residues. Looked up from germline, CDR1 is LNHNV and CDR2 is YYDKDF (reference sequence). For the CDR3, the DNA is TGTGCCACCAGCAGAGATGGCCGGGCCCAGCATTTT. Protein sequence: CATSRDGRAQHF.

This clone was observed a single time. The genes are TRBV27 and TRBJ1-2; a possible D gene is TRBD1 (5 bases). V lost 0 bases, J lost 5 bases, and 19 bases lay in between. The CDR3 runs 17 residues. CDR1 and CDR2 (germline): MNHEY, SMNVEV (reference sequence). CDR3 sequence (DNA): TGTGCCAGCAGTTTATCGTCCCGTGATTTCCAGGGTTATGGCTACACCTTC. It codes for CASSLSSRDFQGYGYTF.

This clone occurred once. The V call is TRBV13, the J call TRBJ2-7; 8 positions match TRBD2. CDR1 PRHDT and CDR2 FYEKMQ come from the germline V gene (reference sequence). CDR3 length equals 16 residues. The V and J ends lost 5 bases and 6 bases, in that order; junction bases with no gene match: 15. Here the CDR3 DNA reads TGTGCCAGCAGCCCCCCGGATAGCGGGGTGGGGTCCGAGCAGTACTTC. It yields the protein CASSPPDSGVGSEQYF.

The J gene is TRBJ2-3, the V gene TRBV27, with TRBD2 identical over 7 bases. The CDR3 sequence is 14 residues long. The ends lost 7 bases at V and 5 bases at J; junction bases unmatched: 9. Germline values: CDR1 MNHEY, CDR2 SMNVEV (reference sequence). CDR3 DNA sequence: TGTGCCAGCATACCGGGGGGAAGGGGAGATACGCAGTATTTT. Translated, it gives CASIPGGRGDTQYF.

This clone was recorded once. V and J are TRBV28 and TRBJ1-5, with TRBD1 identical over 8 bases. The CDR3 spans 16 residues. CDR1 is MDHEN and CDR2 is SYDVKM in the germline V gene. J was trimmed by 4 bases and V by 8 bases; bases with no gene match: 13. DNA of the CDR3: TGTGCCAGCTCCCCTGGGGGACAGGTCTCGAATCAGCCCCAGCATTTT. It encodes CASSPGGQVSNQPQHF.

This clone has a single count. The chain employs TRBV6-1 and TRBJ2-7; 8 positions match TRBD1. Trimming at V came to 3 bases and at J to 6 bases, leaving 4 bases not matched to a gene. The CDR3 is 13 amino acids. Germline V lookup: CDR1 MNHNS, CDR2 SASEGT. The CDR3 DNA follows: TGTGCCAGCAGTGACCCAGGGGGCGCCGAGCAGTACTTC. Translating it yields CASSDPGGAEQYF.

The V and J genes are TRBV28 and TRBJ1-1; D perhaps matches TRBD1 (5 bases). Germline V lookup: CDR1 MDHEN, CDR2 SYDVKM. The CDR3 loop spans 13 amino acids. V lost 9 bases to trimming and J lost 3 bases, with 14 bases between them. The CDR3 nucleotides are TGTGCCAGTTCACAGGCGTCGGACACTGAAGCTTTCTTT. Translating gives CASSQASDTEAFF.

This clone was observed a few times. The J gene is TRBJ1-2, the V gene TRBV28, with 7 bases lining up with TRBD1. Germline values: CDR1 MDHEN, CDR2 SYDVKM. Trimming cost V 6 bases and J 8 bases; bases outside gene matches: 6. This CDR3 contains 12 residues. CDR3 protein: CASRSGGQGYTF. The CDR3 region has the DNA TGTGCCAGCAGATCAGGGGGGCAAGGCTACACCTTC.

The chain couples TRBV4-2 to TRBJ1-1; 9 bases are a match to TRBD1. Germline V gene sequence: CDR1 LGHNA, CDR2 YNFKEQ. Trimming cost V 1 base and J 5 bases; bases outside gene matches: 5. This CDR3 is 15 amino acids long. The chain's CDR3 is CASSQGTGEGTEAFF. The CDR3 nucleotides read TGTGCCAGCAGCCAAGGGACAGGGGAGGGGACTGAAGCTTTCTTT.

Here the CDR3 DNA reads TGTGCCACCAGCAAGTTAAGCGGGACGCAAGAGACCCAGTACTTC. Its protein is CATSKLSGTQETQYF. The chain couples TRBV15 to TRBJ2-5; 7 bases align to TRBD2. Germline V gene sequence: CDR1 LNHNV, CDR2 YYDKDF (reference sequence). J was trimmed by 2 bases and V by 4 bases; bases with no gene match: 7. CDR3 size: 15 residues. The complete variable domain, with remaining parts taken from reference TRBV15 and TRBJ2-5, reads DAMVIQNPRYQVTQFGKPVTLSCSQTLNHNVMYWYQQKSSQAPKLLFHYYDKDFNNEADTPDNFQSRRPNTSFCFLDIRSPGLGDTAMYLCATSKLSGTQETQYFGPGTRLLVL.